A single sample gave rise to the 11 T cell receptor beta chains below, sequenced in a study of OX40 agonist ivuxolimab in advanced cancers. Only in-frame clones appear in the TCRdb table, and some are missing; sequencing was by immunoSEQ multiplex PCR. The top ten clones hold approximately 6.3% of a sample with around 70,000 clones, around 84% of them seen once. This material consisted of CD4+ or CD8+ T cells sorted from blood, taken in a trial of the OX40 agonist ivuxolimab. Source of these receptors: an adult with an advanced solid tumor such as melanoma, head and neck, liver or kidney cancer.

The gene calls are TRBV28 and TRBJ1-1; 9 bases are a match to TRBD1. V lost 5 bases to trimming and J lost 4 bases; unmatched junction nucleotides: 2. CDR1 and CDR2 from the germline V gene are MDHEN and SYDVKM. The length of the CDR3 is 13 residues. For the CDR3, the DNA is TGTGCCAGCAGTACACAGGGGGCCACTGAAGCTTTCTTT. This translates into CASSTQGATEAFF.

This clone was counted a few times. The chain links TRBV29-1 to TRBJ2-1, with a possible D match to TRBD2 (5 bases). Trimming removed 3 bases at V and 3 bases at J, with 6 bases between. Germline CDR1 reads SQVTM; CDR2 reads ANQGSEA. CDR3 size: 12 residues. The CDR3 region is CSVDGDYNEQFF. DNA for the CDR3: TGCAGCGTTGACGGGGACTACAATGAGCAGTTCTTC.

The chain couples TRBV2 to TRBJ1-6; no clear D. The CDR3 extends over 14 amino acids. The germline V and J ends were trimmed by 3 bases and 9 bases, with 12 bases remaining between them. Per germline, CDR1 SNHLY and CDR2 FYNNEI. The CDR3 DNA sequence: TGTGCCAGCAGTGACAGAGCTTTTGGTTCACCCCTCCACTTT. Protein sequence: CASSDRAFGSPLHF.

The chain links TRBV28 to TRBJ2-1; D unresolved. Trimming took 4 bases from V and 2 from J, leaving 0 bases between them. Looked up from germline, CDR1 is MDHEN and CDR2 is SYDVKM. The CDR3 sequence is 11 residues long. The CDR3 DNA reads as TGTGCCAGCAGTTCCTACAATGAGCAGTTCTTC. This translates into CASSSYNEQFF.

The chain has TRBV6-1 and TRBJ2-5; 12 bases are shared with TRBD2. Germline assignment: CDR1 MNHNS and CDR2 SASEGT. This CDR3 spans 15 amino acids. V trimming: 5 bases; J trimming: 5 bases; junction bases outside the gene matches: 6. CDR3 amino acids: CASSTDGTSGETQYF. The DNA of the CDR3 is TGTGCCAGCAGTACAGACGGGACTAGCGGGGAGACCCAGTACTTC.

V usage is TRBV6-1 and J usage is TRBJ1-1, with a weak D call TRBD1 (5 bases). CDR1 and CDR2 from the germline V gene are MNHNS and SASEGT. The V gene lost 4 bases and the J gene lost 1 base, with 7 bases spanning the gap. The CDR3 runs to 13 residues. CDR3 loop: CASSVDKNTEAFF. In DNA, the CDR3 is TGTGCCAGCAGTGTGGACAAGAACACTGAAGCTTTCTTT.

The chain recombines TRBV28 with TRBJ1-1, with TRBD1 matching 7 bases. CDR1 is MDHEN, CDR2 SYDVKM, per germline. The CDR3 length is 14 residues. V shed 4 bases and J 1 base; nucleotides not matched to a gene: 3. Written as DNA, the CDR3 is TGTGCCAGCAGTTCGACAGGGTCGAACACTGAAGCTTTCTTT. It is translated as CASSSTGSNTEAFF.

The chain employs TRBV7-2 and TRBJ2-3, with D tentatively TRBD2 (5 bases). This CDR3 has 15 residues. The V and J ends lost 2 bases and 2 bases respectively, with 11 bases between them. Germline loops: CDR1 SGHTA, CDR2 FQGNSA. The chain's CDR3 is CASSLIASITDTQYF. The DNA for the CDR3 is TGTGCCAGCAGCTTAATCGCTAGCATCACAGATACGCAGTATTTT. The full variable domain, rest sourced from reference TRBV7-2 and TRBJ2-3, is GAGVSQSPSNKVTEKGKDVELRCDPISGHTALYWYRQSLGQGLEFLIYFQGNSAPDKSGLPSDRFSAERTGGSVSTLTIQRTQQEDSAVYLCASSLIASITDTQYFGPGTRLTVL.

The DNA of the CDR3 is TGTGCCAGCTCACCACCGTGGACAGGGGGGACCGGGGAGCTGTTTTTT. Amino acids: CASSPPWTGGTGELFF. The rearrangement links TRBV18 to TRBJ2-2; the match to TRBD1 covers 10 bases. Germline CDR1 reads KGHSH; CDR2 reads LQKENI. With 0 bases clipped from V and 5 bases from J, the junction kept 3 bases outside the gene matches. The CDR3 length is 16 residues.

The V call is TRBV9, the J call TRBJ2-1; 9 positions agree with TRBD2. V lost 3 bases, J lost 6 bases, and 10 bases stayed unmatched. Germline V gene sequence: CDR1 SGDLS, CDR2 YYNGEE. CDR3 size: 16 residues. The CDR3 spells CASSALGRGGLNEQFF. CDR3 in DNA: TGTGCCAGCAGCGCCTTGGGGCGGGGGGGCCTCAATGAGCAGTTCTTC.

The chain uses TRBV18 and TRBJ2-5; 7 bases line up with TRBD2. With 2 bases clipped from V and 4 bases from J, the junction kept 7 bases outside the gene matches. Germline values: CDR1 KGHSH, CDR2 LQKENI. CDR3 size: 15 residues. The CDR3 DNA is TGTGCCAGCTCACCATCATCTAGCGGTGGAGAGACCCAGTACTTC. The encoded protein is CASSPSSSGGETQYF.